The clone carrying this T cell receptor beta chain has only a few counts. Input was roughly 600 ng to 6,004 ng of genomic DNA from tumor or blood. The data derive from a study of T cells in tumors after PD-1 blockade. Germline-derived CDR1 and CDR2 are MGHRA and YSYEKL. The V and J ends lost 1 base and 13 bases respectively, with 14 bases between them. The CDR3 is 13 residues long. Clones were read by immunoSEQ multiplex PCR, and TCRdb kept only the in-frame ones, dropping some. This table has 4,500 to 6,500 clones, 55% to 75% appearing once. The material was tumor tissue, obtained before anti-PD-1 treatment. This clonotype originated in a human donor with basal cell carcinoma. The chain carries TRBV4-1 and TRBJ2-1, with D perhaps given as TRBD1 or TRBD2 (5 bases each). For the CDR3, the DNA is TGCGCCAGCAGCCAAGCGGGGCTGCAGGTACAGTTCTTC. Amino acids: CASSQAGLQVQFF.